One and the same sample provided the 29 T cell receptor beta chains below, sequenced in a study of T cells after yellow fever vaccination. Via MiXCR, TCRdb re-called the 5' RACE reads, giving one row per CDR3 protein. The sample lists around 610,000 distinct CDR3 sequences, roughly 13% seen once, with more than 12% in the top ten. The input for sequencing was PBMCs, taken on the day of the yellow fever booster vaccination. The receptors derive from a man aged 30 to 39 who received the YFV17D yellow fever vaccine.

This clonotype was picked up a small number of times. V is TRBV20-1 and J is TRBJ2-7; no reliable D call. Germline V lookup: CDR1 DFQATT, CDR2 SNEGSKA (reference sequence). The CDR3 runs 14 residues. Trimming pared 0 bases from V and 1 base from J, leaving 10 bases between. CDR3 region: CSARDEAQSYEQYF. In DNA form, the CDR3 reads TGCAGTGCTAGAGATGAAGCACAGTCCTACGAGCAGTACTTC.

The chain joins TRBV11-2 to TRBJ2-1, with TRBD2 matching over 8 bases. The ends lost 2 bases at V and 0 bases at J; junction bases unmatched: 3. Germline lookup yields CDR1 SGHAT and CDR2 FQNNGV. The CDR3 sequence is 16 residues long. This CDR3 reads CASSLLLADSYNEQFF. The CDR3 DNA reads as TGTGCCAGCAGCTTACTACTAGCGGACTCCTACAATGAGCAGTTCTTC.

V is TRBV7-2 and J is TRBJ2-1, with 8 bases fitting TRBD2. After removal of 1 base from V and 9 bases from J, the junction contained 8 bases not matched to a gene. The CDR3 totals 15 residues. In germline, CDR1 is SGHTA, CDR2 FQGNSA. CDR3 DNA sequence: TGTGCCAGCAGCTTAGTTTTAAGCGGGAGTACTGAGCAGTTCTTC. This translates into CASSLVLSGSTEQFF.

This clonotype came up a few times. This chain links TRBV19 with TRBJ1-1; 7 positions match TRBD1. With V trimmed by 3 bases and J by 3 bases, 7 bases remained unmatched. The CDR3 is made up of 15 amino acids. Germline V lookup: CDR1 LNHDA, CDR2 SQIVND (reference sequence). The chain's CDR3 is CASSMGFQGDTEAFF. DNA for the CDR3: TGTGCCAGTAGTATGGGTTTTCAGGGGGACACTGAAGCTTTCTTT.

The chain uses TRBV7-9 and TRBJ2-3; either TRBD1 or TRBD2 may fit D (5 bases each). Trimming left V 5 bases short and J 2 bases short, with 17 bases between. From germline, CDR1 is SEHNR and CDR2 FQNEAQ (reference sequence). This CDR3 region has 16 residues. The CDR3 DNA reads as TGTGCCAGCAGCCCCACCGGGACCCACGACACAGATACGCAGTATTTT. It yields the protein CASSPTGTHDTDTQYF.

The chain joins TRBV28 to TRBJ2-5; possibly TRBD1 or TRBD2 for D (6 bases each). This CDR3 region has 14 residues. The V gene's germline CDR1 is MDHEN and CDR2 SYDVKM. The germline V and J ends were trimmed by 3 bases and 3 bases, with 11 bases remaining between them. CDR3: CASSFYREEETQYF. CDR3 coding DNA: TGTGCCAGCAGTTTTTACAGGGAGGAAGAGACCCAGTACTTC.

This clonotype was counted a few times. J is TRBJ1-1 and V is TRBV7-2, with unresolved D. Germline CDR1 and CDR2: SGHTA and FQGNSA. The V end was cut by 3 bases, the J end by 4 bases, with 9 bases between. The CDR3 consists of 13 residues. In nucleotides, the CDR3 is TGTGCCAGCAGCTTGGCCTGGGGCACTGAAGCTTTCTTT. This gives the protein CASSLAWGTEAFF.

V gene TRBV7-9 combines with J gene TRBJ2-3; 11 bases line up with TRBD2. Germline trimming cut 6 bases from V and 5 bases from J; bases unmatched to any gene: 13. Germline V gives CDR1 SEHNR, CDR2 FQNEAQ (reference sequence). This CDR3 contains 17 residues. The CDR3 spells CASSFTGTSGVGDTQYF. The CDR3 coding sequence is TGTGCCAGCAGTTTCACCGGGACTAGCGGAGTGGGAGATACGCAGTATTTT.

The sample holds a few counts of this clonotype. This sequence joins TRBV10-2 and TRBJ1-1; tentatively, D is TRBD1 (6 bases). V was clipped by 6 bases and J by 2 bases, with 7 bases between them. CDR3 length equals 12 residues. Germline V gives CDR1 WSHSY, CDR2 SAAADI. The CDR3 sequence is CASRDSNTEAFF. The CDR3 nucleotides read TGCGCCAGCAGGGACAGTAACACTGAAGCTTTCTTT.

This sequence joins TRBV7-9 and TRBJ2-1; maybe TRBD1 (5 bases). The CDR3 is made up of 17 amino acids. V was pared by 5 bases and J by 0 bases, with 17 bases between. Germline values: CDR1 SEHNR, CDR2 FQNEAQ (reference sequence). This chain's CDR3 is CASSPQGSRGSYNEQFF. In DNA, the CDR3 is TGTGCCAGCAGCCCCCAGGGCAGCCGAGGCTCCTACAATGAGCAGTTCTTC.

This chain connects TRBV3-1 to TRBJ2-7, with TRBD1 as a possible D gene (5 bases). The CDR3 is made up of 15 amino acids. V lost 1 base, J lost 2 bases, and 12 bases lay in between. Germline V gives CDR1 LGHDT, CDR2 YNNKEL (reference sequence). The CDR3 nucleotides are TGTGCCAGCAGCCAAGGTCCAGGGAACGCCTACGAGCAGTACTTC. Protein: CASSQGPGNAYEQYF.

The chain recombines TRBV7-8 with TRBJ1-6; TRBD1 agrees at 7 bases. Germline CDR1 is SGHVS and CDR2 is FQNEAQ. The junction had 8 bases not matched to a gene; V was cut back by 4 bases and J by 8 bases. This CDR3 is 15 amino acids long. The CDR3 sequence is CASSSVTGRDSPLHF. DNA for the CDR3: TGTGCCAGCAGCTCCGTGACAGGGAGGGATTCACCCCTCCACTTT.

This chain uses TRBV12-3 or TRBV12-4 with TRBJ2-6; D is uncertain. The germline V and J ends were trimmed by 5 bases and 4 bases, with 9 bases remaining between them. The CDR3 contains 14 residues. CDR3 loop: CASSRVSGANVLTF. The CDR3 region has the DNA TGTGCCAGCAGTCGGGTCTCCGGGGCCAACGTCCTGACTTTC.

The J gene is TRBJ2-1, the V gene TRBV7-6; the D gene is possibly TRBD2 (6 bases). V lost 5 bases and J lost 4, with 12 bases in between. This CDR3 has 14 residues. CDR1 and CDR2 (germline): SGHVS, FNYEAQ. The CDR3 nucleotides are TGTGCCAGCAGCCCCGGGGAGGTGTACAATGAGCAGTTCTTC. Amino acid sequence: CASSPGEVYNEQFF.

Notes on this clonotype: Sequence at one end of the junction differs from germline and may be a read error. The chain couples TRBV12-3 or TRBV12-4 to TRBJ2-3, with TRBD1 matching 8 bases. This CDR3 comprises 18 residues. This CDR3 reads CARSSVGRQGWIPDTQYF. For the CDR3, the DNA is TGTGCCCGCAGTTCAGTTGGAAGACAGGGGTGGATCCCAGATACGCAGTATTTT.

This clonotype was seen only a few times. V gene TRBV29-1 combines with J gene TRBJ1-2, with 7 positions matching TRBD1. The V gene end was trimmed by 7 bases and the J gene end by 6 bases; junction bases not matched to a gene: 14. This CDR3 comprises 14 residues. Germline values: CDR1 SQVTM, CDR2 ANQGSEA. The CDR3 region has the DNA TGCAGCGGTTACCGCTTCGGGACAGAACATGGCTACACCTTC. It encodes CSGYRFGTEHGYTF. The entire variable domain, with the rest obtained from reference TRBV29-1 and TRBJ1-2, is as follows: SAVISQKPSRDICQRGTSLTIQCQVDSQVTMMFWYRQQPGQSLTLIATANQGSEATYESGFVIDKFPISRPNLTFSTLTVSNMSPEDSSIYLCSGYRFGTEHGYTFGSGTRLTVV.

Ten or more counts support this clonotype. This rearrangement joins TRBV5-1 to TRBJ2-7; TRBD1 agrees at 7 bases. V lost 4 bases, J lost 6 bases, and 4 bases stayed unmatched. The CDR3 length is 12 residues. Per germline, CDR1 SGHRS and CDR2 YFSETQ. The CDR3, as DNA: TGCGCCAGCAGCCTCACAGGGGCCGAGCAGTACTTC. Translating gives CASSLTGAEQYF.

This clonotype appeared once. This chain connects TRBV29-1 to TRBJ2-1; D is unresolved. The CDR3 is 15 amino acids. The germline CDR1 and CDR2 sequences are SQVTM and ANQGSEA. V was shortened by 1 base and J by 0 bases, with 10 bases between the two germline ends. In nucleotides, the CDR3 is TGCAGCGTTGAAGGGTTAGACGCCTCCTACAATGAGCAGTTCTTC. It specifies CSVEGLDASYNEQFF.

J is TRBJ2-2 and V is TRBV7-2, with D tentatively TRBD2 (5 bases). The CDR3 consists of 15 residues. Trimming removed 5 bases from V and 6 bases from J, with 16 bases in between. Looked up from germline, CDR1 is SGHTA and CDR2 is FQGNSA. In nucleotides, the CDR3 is TGTGCCAGCAGCACCGGGATTCCCCGGTCCGGGGAGCTGTTTTTT. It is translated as CASSTGIPRSGELFF.

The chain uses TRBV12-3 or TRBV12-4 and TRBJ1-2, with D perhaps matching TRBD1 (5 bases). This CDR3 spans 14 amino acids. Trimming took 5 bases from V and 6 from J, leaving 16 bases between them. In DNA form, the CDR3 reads TGTGCCAGCAGTCTCAGAGGACACGGAGATGGCTACACCTTC. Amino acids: CASSLRGHGDGYTF.

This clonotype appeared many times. CDR3 nucleotides: TGTGCCAGCAGACTACAGGGACCCCCCTACGAGCAGTACTTC. This gives the protein CASRLQGPPYEQYF. This chain uses TRBV28 with TRBJ2-7; maybe TRBD1 (6 bases). This CDR3 is built from 14 residues. Trimming stripped 6 bases from V and 2 bases from J, with 14 bases between. CDR1 is MDHEN, CDR2 SYDVKM, per germline.

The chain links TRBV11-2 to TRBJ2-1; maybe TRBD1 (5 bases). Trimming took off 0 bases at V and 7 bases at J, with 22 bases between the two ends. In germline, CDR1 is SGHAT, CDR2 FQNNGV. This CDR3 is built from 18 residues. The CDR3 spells CASSLDVSGRLLNNEQFF. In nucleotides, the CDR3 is TGTGCCAGCAGCTTAGACGTCTCAGGGCGCCTATTGAATAATGAGCAGTTCTTC.

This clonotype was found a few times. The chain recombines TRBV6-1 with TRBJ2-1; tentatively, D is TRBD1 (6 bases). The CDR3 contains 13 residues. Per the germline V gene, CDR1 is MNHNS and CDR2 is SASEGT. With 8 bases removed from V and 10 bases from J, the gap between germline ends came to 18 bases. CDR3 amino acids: CASQGPPLDEQFF. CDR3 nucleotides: TGTGCCAGCCAGGGGCCCCCATTAGACGAGCAGTTCTTC.

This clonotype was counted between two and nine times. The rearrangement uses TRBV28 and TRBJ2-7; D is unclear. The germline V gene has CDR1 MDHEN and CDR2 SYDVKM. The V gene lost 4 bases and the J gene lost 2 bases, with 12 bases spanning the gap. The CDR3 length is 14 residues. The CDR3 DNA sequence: TGTGCCAGCAGTTCGGGTCCTGTTCCCTACGAGCAGTACTTC. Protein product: CASSSGPVPYEQYF.

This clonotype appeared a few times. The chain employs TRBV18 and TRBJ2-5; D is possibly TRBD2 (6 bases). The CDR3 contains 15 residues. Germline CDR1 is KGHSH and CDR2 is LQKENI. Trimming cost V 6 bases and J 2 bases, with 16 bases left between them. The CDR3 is CASSPRVAEQETQYF. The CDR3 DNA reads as TGTGCCAGCTCTCCGAGGGTAGCGGAACAAGAGACCCAGTACTTC. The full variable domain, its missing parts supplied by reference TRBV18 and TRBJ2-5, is NAGVMQNPRHLVRRRGQEARLRCSPMKGHSHVYWYRQLPEEGLKFMVYLQKENIIDESGMPKERFSAEFPKEGPSILRIQQVVRGDSAAYFCASSPRVAEQETQYFGPGTRLLVL.

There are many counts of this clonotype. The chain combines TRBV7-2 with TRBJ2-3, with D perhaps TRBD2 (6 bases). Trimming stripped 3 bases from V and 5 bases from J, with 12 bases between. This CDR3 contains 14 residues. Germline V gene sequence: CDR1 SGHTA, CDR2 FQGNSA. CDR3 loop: CASSLASAIDTQYF. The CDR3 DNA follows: TGTGCCAGCAGCTTGGCTAGCGCAATAGATACGCAGTATTTT.

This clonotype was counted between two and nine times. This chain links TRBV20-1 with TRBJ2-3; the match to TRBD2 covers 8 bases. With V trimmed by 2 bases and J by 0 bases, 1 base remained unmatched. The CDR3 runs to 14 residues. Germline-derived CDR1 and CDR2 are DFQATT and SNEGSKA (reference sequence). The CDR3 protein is CSARIAGSTDTQYF. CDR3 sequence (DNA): TGCAGTGCTAGAATAGCGGGAAGCACAGATACGCAGTATTTT.

Written as DNA, the CDR3 is TGCGCCAGCGCCCAAGGGCCTACTGCTAACTATGGCTACACCTTC. It codes for CASAQGPTANYGYTF. The chain combines TRBV5-1 with TRBJ1-2; D gene ambiguous. Trimming removed 7 bases from V and 0 bases from J, with 16 bases in between. CDR3 size: 15 residues. CDR1 and CDR2 (germline): SGHRS, YFSETQ. The variable domain in full, completed from reference TRBV5-1 and TRBJ1-2, reads KAGVTQTPRYLIKTRGQQVTLSCSPISGHRSVSWYQQTPGQGLQFLFEYFSETQRNKGNFPGRFSGRQFSNSRSEMNVSTLELGDSALYLCASAQGPTANYGYTFGSGTRLTVV.

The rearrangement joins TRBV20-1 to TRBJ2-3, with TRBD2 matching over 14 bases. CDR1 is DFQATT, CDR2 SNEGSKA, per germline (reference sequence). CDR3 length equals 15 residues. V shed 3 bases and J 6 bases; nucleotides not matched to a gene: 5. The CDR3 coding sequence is TGCAGTGCTAGGCGGACTAGCGGGAGGTGGGATACGCAGTATTTT. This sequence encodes CSARRTSGRWDTQYF.